Below are 30 T cell receptor beta chains sequenced from a single sample in a study of graft-versus-host responses after intestinal transplantation. The data were produced by immunoSEQ multiplex PCR, yet TCRdb's version contains in-frame clones alone and is incomplete. This sample has roughly 14,000 clones, with around a third found just once. Stimulators, 200,000 irradiated and violet-dye-labeled cells, were plated with 200,000 CFSE-labeled responder cells. Source: alloreactive CD8+ T cells from a mixed lymphocyte reaction culture, taken before intestinal transplant. Subset given: CFSE-low proliferating T cells sorted from roughly six-day pre-transplant mixed lymphocyte reaction (GvH or HvG direction). All receptors come from a human patient who received an intestinal transplant.

This clone occurred a few times. The chain joins TRBV4-1 to TRBJ1-2; the match to TRBD1 covers 8 bases. The trim removed 4 bases at V and 6 bases at J, leaving 10 bases unmatched. This CDR3 has 15 amino acids. Germline V gives CDR1 MGHRA, CDR2 YSYEKL. As DNA, the CDR3 is TGCGCCAGCAGCCCCCAGACAGGGGAAGAGGATGGCTACACCTTC. It encodes CASSPQTGEEDGYTF.

V gene TRBV5-8 combines with J gene TRBJ1-5, with D perhaps TRBD1 (6 bases). The CDR3 covers 17 residues. Trimming took off 3 bases at V and 0 bases at J, with 16 bases between the two ends. In germline, CDR1 is SGHTS, CDR2 YDEGEE. Written as DNA, the CDR3 is TGTGCCAGCAGCTGGTGGGACACAACTTATAGCAATCAGCCCCAGCATTTT. Protein product: CASSWWDTTYSNQPQHF.

The chain employs TRBV7-8 and TRBJ2-7; perhaps TRBD2 as D (6 bases). The CDR3 has 15 residues. V shed 1 base and J shed 2 bases, with 12 bases lying between them. CDR1 and CDR2 from the germline V gene are SGHVS and FQNEAQ. As DNA, the CDR3 is TGTGCCAGCAGCTTAGTAGCAGGGAGGACCTACGAGCAGTACTTC. Protein: CASSLVAGRTYEQYF.

This clone was seen only a few times. The chain links TRBV7-5 to TRBJ1-2; the table calls TRBD1, which could not be checked here. TRBV7-5 is reported as a pseudogene. This CDR3 comprises 17 residues. The CDR3 DNA reads as TGTGTCAGAAGCTTAGAGGGGGCCGAGGGATGGAGCTATGGCTACACCTTC. This sequence encodes CVRSLEGAEGWSYGYTF.

This chain connects TRBV7-2 to TRBJ2-5; 7 bases align to TRBD2. CDR3 length: 15 residues. Germline lookup yields CDR1 SGHTA and CDR2 FQGNSA. V gave up 1 base and J gave up 2 bases; unmatched junction bases: 4. The CDR3 reads CASSLERGVQETQYF. The CDR3 DNA sequence: TGTGCCAGCAGCTTAGAACGGGGGGTTCAAGAGACCCAGTACTTC.

The CDR3 nucleotides are TGCGCCAGCAGTCGCGGTTACTACAATGAGCAGTTCTTC. Protein: CASSRGYYNEQFF. The rearrangement links TRBV10-2 to TRBJ2-1, with D unclear. V shed 5 bases and J shed 3 bases, with 8 bases lying between them. The CDR3 has 13 amino acids. Per germline, CDR1 WSHSY and CDR2 SAAADI.

This rearrangement joins TRBV29-1 to TRBJ1-2; D unclear. Germline CDR1 reads SQVTM; CDR2 reads ANQGSEA. The CDR3 loop spans 13 amino acids. V shed 4 bases and J shed 0 bases, with 9 bases lying between them. CDR3 in amino acids: CSVVDGANYGYTF. CDR3 nucleotides: TGCAGCGTTGTAGACGGAGCTAACTATGGCTACACCTTC.

This clone has a single count. The chain combines TRBV19 with TRBJ1-1, with 9 bases fitting TRBD1. The CDR3 contains 15 residues. CDR1 is LNHDA and CDR2 is SQIVND in the germline V gene (reference sequence). V dropped 2 bases and J dropped 4; count of bases not matched to a gene: 5. CDR3 sequence: CASSIRGQGGTEAFF. CDR3 sequence (DNA): TGTGCCAGTAGTATACGGGGACAGGGCGGCACTGAAGCTTTCTTT.

By share, this clone ranks as medium-sized (0.01 to 0.1%). CDR3 sequence (DNA): TGCGCCAGCAGCCAAGATTGGGGGGATGAGCAGTTCTTC. The encoded protein is CASSQDWGDEQFF. This rearrangement joins TRBV4-3 to TRBJ2-1; D perhaps matches TRBD2 (6 bases). The germline gives CDR1 LGHNA, CDR2 YSLEER. This CDR3 contains 13 residues. Trimming left V 0 bases short and J 8 bases short, with 8 bases between.

This clone was detected a few times. This sequence joins TRBV11-2 and TRBJ2-7; TRBD2 aligns across 9 bases. Trimming cost V 5 bases and J 1 base; bases outside gene matches: 12. The germline V gene has CDR1 SGHAT and CDR2 FQNNGV. The CDR3 is 17 amino acids. The CDR3 here is CASSPYASGGPSYEQYF. As DNA, the CDR3 is TGTGCCAGCAGCCCATATGCCAGCGGGGGGCCTTCCTACGAGCAGTACTTC.

This clone came up a few times. This chain joins TRBV19 and TRBJ2-1; 9 nucleotides match TRBD2. After removal of 5 bases from V and 7 bases from J, the junction contained 6 bases not matched to a gene. The CDR3 totals 14 residues. Looked up from germline, CDR1 is LNHDA and CDR2 is SQIVND (reference sequence). The CDR3 spells CASSSAGGLNEQFF. CDR3 coding DNA: TGTGCCAGTAGTTCAGCGGGGGGCTTGAATGAGCAGTTCTTC.

Sample share makes this clone medium-sized. This chain links TRBV4-1 with TRBJ1-2, with 9 bases identical to TRBD1. The CDR3 is made up of 15 amino acids. The V segment lost 3 bases and the J segment 5 bases; nucleotides outside the gene matches: 7. CDR1 MGHRA and CDR2 YSYEKL come from the germline V gene. CDR3 loop: CASSQTPGQGYGYTF. As DNA, the CDR3 is TGCGCCAGCAGCCAGACCCCAGGACAGGGGTATGGCTACACCTTC.

This sequence joins TRBV6-5 and TRBJ2-7; maybe TRBD2 (5 bases). This CDR3 is built from 15 residues. V was clipped by 1 base and J by 0 bases, with 10 bases between them. Germline V gene sequence: CDR1 MNHEY, CDR2 SVGAGI. This CDR3 reads CASSYWSGSSYEQYF. CDR3 nucleotide sequence: TGTGCCAGCAGTTACTGGTCTGGGAGCTCCTACGAGCAGTACTTC.

This clone was found a few times. The chain couples TRBV7-9 to TRBJ1-2; TRBD1 might be the D (6 bases). The ends were cut back, 1 base at V and 6 bases at J, with 15 bases in the middle. The CDR3 spans 15 residues. Germline values: CDR1 SEHNR, CDR2 FQNEAQ (reference sequence). The CDR3 nucleotides are TGTGCCAGCAGCTTAGGTCCGGCGGACAGAGATGGCTACACCTTC. Protein sequence: CASSLGPADRDGYTF. Looking up the rest from reference TRBV7-9 and TRBJ1-2 gives the full variable domain: DTGVSQNPRHKITKRGQNVTFRCDPISEHNRLYWYRQTLGQGPEFLTYFQNEAQLEKSRLLSDRFSAERPKGSFSTLEIQRTEQGDSAMYLCASSLGPADRDGYTFGSGTRLTVV.

The CDR3 nucleotides read TGTGCCAGCAGTTACTCGCGACAGGGCACCTACGAGCAGTACTTC. This gives the protein CASSYSRQGTYEQYF. The rearrangement uses TRBV6-5 and TRBJ2-7, with 7 bases aligning to TRBD1. V trimming: 0 bases; J trimming: 2 bases; junction bases outside the gene matches: 4. Germline V CDR1 and CDR2: MNHEY, SVGAGI. CDR3 length: 15 amino acids.

The chain recombines TRBV5-4 with TRBJ2-7, with D perhaps matching TRBD1 (6 bases). Trimming pared 3 bases from V and 3 bases from J, leaving 13 bases between. Per the germline V gene, CDR1 is SGHNT and CDR2 is YYREEE (reference sequence). The length of the CDR3 is 14 residues. CDR3: CASSSWTEGYEQYF. Written as DNA, the CDR3 is TGTGCCAGCAGCTCGTGGACAGAGGGCTACGAGCAGTACTTC.

This clone was counted only a few times. V usage is TRBV4-3 and J usage is TRBJ2-7, with 7 bases lining up with TRBD1. CDR3 length: 15 amino acids. Germline V lookup: CDR1 LGHNA, CDR2 YSLEER. With V trimmed by 1 base and J by 5 bases, 8 bases remained unmatched. The CDR3: CASSQGTGPPNEQYF. The CDR3 region has the DNA TGCGCCAGCAGCCAAGGGACAGGACCCCCCAACGAGCAGTACTTC.

CDR3 DNA: TGTGCCAGCGGACAACTACAGGGGAGGCGGGAGCTGTTTTTT. Residues: CASGQLQGRRELFF. The rearrangement links TRBV7-2 to TRBJ2-2; tentatively, D is TRBD1 (7 bases). The germline CDR1 and CDR2 sequences are SGHTA and FQGNSA. The CDR3 has 14 residues. V was trimmed by 8 bases and J by 9 bases, leaving 19 bases between them.

V is TRBV5-6 and J is TRBJ2-7; D not resolved. The CDR3 runs 12 residues. Germline CDR1 and CDR2: SGHDT and YYEEEE. V was trimmed by 5 bases and J by 2 bases, leaving 8 bases between them. CDR3 loop: CASRQTPYEQYF. In DNA, the CDR3 is TGTGCCAGCAGGCAGACTCCCTACGAGCAGTACTTC.

This clone was recorded a few times. The chain combines TRBV14 with TRBJ2-7; 14 bases agree with TRBD2. The length of the CDR3 is 15 residues. V was pared by 5 bases and J by 4 bases, with 4 bases of the junction left unmatched. Germline V CDR1 and CDR2: SGHDN, FVKESK. DNA of the CDR3: TGTGCCAGCAGCTCCTGGACTAGCGGGGGGTACGAGCAGTACTTC. This translates into CASSSWTSGGYEQYF.

The chain combines TRBV7-2 with TRBJ1-1; D possibly corresponds to TRBD1 (6 bases). Per germline, CDR1 SGHTA and CDR2 FQGNSA. The CDR3 is 12 residues long. Trimming stripped 3 bases from V and 8 bases from J, with 10 bases between. CDR3 amino acids: CASSLGTIEAFF. The CDR3 bases are TGTGCCAGCAGCTTGGGGACAATCGAAGCTTTCTTT.

This clone appeared a few times. The chain joins TRBV9 to TRBJ2-7, with 11 bases fitting TRBD1. This CDR3 contains 16 residues. Germline V gene lookup returns CDR1 SGDLS and CDR2 YYNGEE. The J segment lost 4 bases and the V segment lost 4 bases, leaving 10 bases of the junction unmatched. DNA for the CDR3: TGTGCCAGCAGCTCCCCGGCCGGGACAGGGGGATACGAGCAGTACTTC. Encoded protein: CASSSPAGTGGYEQYF.

A few counts support this clone. The rearrangement links TRBV7-9 to TRBJ2-2, with D possibly matching TRBD2 (5 bases). This CDR3 spans 13 amino acids. V was cut by 7 bases and J by 10 bases, with 16 bases left in between. The germline V gene encodes CDR1 SEHNR and CDR2 FQNEAQ (reference sequence). DNA of the CDR3: TGTGCCAGCACCCTAATCGGGGAAGAGGAGCTGTTTTTT. The encoded protein is CASTLIGEEELFF.

CDR3 region: CASSQDGASGGYYEQYF. The CDR3 bases are TGCGCCAGCAGCCAAGATGGGGCTAGCGGGGGGTACTACGAGCAGTACTTC. This chain connects TRBV4-3 to TRBJ2-7; 11 positions agree with TRBD2. Germline V gives CDR1 LGHNA, CDR2 YSLEER. V lost 0 bases, J lost 3 bases, and 7 bases stayed unmatched. This CDR3 region has 17 residues.

V is TRBV11-2 and J is TRBJ2-3, with 10 bases that match TRBD1. Per germline, CDR1 SGHAT and CDR2 FQNNGV. The CDR3 runs to 15 residues. Trimming cost V 6 bases and J 3 bases; bases outside gene matches: 6. The CDR3 DNA is TGTGCCAGCAGTACCGGACAGGGGGGGACAGATACGCAGTATTTT. Its protein is CASSTGQGGTDTQYF.

In this sample, this clone turned up a few times. The chain recombines TRBV11-3 with TRBJ2-7; TRBD1 aligns across 7 bases. Germline CDR1 reads SGHNT; CDR2 reads YENEEA. The CDR3 consists of 13 residues. The V and J ends lost 4 bases and 4 bases, in that order; junction bases with no gene match: 4. For the CDR3, the DNA is TGTGCCAGCAGCTCCCGACAGGGTTACGAGCAGTACTTC. Residues: CASSSRQGYEQYF.

This clone was seen a handful of times. This chain uses TRBV11-1 with TRBJ2-1; D may be TRBD2 (6 bases). In germline, CDR1 is SGHAT, CDR2 FQDESV (reference sequence). This CDR3 comprises 12 residues. Deletions cut 3 bases from V and 8 bases from J, with 8 bases between. The CDR3 DNA sequence: TGTGCCAGCAGCTTGGGACTGTATGAGCAGTTCTTC. It translates to CASSLGLYEQFF.

Judged by abundance, this clone is medium-sized. V gene TRBV19 combines with J gene TRBJ1-1; tentative D call: TRBD1 (5 bases). Trimming removed 5 bases at V and 3 bases at J, with 7 bases between. Germline lookup yields CDR1 LNHDA and CDR2 SQIVND (reference sequence). The length of the CDR3 is 12 residues. This CDR3 reads CASSGGYTEAFF. The CDR3 nucleotides are TGTGCCAGTAGTGGGGGGTACACTGAAGCTTTCTTT.

Only a few counts were recorded for this clone. The rearrangement uses TRBV2 and TRBJ2-7, with D possibly matching TRBD2 (5 bases). The ends were cut back, 4 bases at V and 3 bases at J, with 16 bases in the middle. The CDR3 spans 15 residues. CDR1 and CDR2 from the germline V gene are SNHLY and FYNNEI. For the CDR3, the DNA is TGTGCCAGCAGTGCCTCAAGGGAGACGGACTACGAGCAGTACTTC. Amino acids: CASSASRETDYEQYF.

The chain combines TRBV30 with TRBJ2-1; D may be TRBD1 (5 bases). Germline CDR1 GTSNPN, CDR2 SVGIG (reference sequence). This CDR3 has 14 amino acids. V dropped 2 bases and J dropped 8 bases, with 16 bases sitting between them. The CDR3 bases are TGTGCCTGGAGTAGGACAACGGGTTACGATGAGCAGTTCTTC. This sequence encodes CAWSRTTGYDEQFF.